The 10 T cell receptor beta chains below were found in one sample sequenced in a study of blood T cell repertoires in COVID-19 (dated by TCRdb to 2018 to 2020). The library was made by the immunoSEQ multiplex PCR assay. What TCRdb holds here is the immuneACCESS table cut down to in-frame rearrangements. Part of the clones is not present; checked against another copy, under half of the missing clones reflect an unresolved V gene, and the others are unexplained. The sample includes 150,000 to 200,000 clones, with 86% observed a single time. The leading ten clones occupy 0.99% of the sample. Sequencing was carried out using peripheral blood. These receptor sequences come from a man aged 18 to 35 with acute or convalescent COVID-19.

CDR3 protein: CASSSPGGDNEKLFF. The CDR3 bases are TGTGCCAGCAGTTCCCCAGGGGGCGACAATGAAAAACTGTTTTTT. V usage is TRBV6-5 and J usage is TRBJ1-4; 8 nucleotides agree with TRBD1. The CDR3 has 15 residues. The germline CDR1 and CDR2 sequences are MNHEY and SVGAGI. V lost 4 bases, J lost 5 bases, and 6 bases stayed unmatched.

This rearrangement joins TRBV4-2 to TRBJ2-6, with 8 bases lining up with TRBD1. The V segment lost 3 bases and the J segment 5 bases; nucleotides outside the gene matches: 6. Germline CDR1 reads LGHNA; CDR2 reads YNFKEQ. This CDR3 has 16 residues. The CDR3 reads CASSQSRGPWANVLTF. The CDR3 nucleotides read TGTGCCAGCAGCCAGTCCAGGGGGCCCTGGGCCAACGTCCTGACTTTC.

CDR3 loop: CAWSNPTTGVSYEQYF. CDR3 in DNA: TGTGCCTGGAGTAACCCCACTACGGGAGTCTCCTACGAGCAGTACTTC. This chain connects TRBV30 to TRBJ2-7, with a tentative D call TRBD2 (6 bases). The V gene's germline CDR1 is GTSNPN and CDR2 SVGIG (reference sequence). Trimming removed 2 bases from V and 0 bases from J, with 17 bases in between. This CDR3 comprises 16 residues. The full variable domain, in which reference TRBV30 and TRBJ2-7 provide the parts outside the CDR3, is SQTIHQWPATLVQPVGSPLSLECTVEGTSNPNLYWYRQAAGRGLQLLFYSVGIGQISSEVPQNLSASRPQDRQFILSSKKLLLSDSGFYLCAWSNPTTGVSYEQYFGPGTRLTVT.

The chain joins TRBV5-4 to TRBJ2-1, with TRBD1 as a possible D gene (5 bases). The CDR3 totals 14 residues. CDR1 and CDR2 from the germline V gene are SGHNT and YYREEE (reference sequence). V lost 4 bases and J lost 7, with 15 bases in between. This CDR3 is CASSRGQQVNEQFF. CDR3 bases: TGTGCCAGCAGCAGGGGCCAACAGGTAAATGAGCAGTTCTTC.

The chain employs TRBV19 and TRBJ2-1; tentative D call: TRBD2 (6 bases). V shed 7 bases and J shed 3 bases, with 16 bases lying between them. The CDR3 extends over 15 amino acids. Germline V gives CDR1 LNHDA, CDR2 SQIVND (reference sequence). In DNA, the CDR3 is TGTGCCAGTAATCACAAAAACGGGGGCTACAATGAGCAGTTCTTC. The encoded protein is CASNHKNGGYNEQFF.

This chain connects TRBV10-3 to TRBJ2-7; TRBD1 agrees at 10 bases. Germline V gene sequence: CDR1 ENHRY, CDR2 SYGVKD. The J segment lost 4 bases and the V segment lost 5 bases, leaving 2 bases of the junction unmatched. This CDR3 has 13 amino acids. The DNA for the CDR3 is TGTGCCATCAGTCAGGGACAGGGGTACGAGCAGTACGTC. It codes for CAISQGQGYEQYV.

This clone was detected a few times. The chain employs TRBV11-2 and TRBJ2-7; no firm D call. CDR3 length: 11 residues. Trimming took off 6 bases at V and 0 bases at J, with 3 bases between the two ends. Germline CDR1 SGHAT, CDR2 FQNNGV. The CDR3 sequence: CASSRSYEQYF. The CDR3 DNA sequence: TGTGCCAGCAGTCGCTCCTACGAGCAGTACTTC. Full variable domain (outside the CDR3, taken from reference TRBV11-2 and TRBJ2-7): EAGVAQSPRYKIIEKRQSVAFWCNPISGHATLYWYQQILGQGPKLLIQFQNNGVVDDSQLPKDRFSAERLKGVDSTLKIQPAKLEDSAVYLCASSRSYEQYFGPGTRLTVT.

The J gene is TRBJ2-4, the V gene TRBV15, with D maybe TRBD2 (5 bases). CDR1 and CDR2 from the germline V gene are LNHNV and YYDKDF (reference sequence). Trimming took 5 bases from V and 6 from J, leaving 17 bases between them. This CDR3 has 15 residues. The CDR3 is CATSFDTGKGNIQYF. CDR3 sequence (DNA): TGTGCCACCAGCTTCGACACCGGGAAGGGAAACATTCAGTACTTC.

This chain uses TRBV9 with TRBJ2-7, with 8 bases lining up with TRBD1. The CDR3 extends over 14 amino acids. Germline CDR1 SGDLS, CDR2 YYNGEE. V lost 2 bases, J lost 3 bases, and 4 bases stayed unmatched. The CDR3 protein is CASSVGQGDYEQYF. The CDR3 DNA sequence: TGTGCCAGCAGCGTCGGACAGGGTGACTACGAGCAGTACTTC.

This rearrangement joins TRBV5-1 to TRBJ1-2; 8 positions match TRBD1. The CDR3 runs to 13 residues. Trimming removed 0 bases from V and 8 bases from J; junction bases left unmatched: 3. Germline CDR1 reads SGHRS; CDR2 reads YFSETQ. CDR3 nucleotides: TGCGCCAGCAGCTTGGCAGGGGGCTGGGGCTACACCTTC. Translation: CASSLAGGWGYTF.